The source of this T cell receptor beta chain is a study of CD8+ T cells in alopecia areata. Study at large: Administration of oral tofacitinib to treated patients was at 5 to 10 mg twice daily. Affected scalp percentage set treated patients' severity scores.

Whole-study findings and limits: Alopecia totalis/universalis scalp especially showed more expanded CD8+ clones than normal scalp. Scalp clonality, along with expanded CD8+ clones among the top 100, was significantly decreased by tofacitinib.

The germline gives CDR1 GTSNPN, CDR2 SVGIG (reference sequence). This CDR3 is 13 amino acids long. Unmatched junction bases numbered 5, after V lost 4 bases and J lost 3 bases. Treatment in this sample: oral pan-JAK inhibitor, 5-10 mg twice daily. Extracted RNA was reverse transcribed into cDNA, the sequencing template. The table came from immunoSEQ multiplex PCR; TCRdb's copy has only in-frame clones and leaves some out. This sample has 170,000 or so clones, with around 60% found just once. This clone was recorded a few times. Its specificity is not known. The TCR was taken from a human donor with alopecia areata. The sequencing used CD8+ T cells sorted from blood, collected at week 24, from a patient treated with tofacitinib. The chain combines TRBV30 with TRBJ2-5; 7 nucleotides line up with TRBD1. For the CDR3, the DNA is TGTGCCTGGACTTCCGACAGGGAAGAGACCCAGTACTTC. Protein: CAWTSDREETQYF.